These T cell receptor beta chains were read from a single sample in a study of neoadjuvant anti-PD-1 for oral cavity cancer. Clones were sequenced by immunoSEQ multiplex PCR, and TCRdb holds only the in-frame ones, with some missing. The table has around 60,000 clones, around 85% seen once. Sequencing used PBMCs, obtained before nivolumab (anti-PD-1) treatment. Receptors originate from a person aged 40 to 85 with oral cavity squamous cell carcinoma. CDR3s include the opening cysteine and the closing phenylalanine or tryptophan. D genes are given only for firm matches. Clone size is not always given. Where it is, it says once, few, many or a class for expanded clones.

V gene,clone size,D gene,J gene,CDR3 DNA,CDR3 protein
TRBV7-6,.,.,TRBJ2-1,TGTGCCAGCAGCGGGGGCCCCGCGTATGAGCAGTTCTTC,CASSGGPAYEQFF
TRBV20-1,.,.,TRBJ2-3,TGCAGTGCTCAAGGAGCAGATACGCAGTATTTT,CSAQGADTQYF
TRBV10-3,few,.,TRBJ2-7,TGTGCCATCAGTGGACTAGTTGGGTACGAGCAGTACTTC,CAISGLVGYEQYF
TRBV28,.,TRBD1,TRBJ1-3,TGTGCCAGCAGACGGACAGGGGGCTCGGGAAACACCATATATTTT,CASRRTGGSGNTIYF
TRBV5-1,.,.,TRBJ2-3,TGCGCCAGCCTTGAGGGGGGACATCGCACAGATACGCAGTATTTT,CASLEGGHRTDTQYF
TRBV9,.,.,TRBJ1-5,TGTGCCAGCAGCGCCGACTTCGAGAGCAATCAGCCCCAGCATTTT,CASSADFESNQPQHF
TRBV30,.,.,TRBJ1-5,TGTGCCTGGAGTGTAAATAGCAATCAGCCCCAGCATTTT,CAWSVNSNQPQHF
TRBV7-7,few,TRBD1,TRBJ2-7,TGTGCCAGCAGCTTAGGGACAGGCGGGCGCTACGAGCAGTACTTC,CASSLGTGGRYEQYF
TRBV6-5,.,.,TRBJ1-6,TGTGCCAGCAGTTACACGGGCCCGAATTCACCCCTCCACTTT,CASSYTGPNSPLHF
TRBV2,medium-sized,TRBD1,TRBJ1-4,TGTGCCAGCAGAAGTGGACAGGGATCAAATGAAAAACTGTTTTTT,CASRSGQGSNEKLFF
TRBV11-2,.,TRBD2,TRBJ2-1,TGTGCCAGCAGCTTAGATAGGACTAGCGGGAATGAGCAGTTCTTC,CASSLDRTSGNEQFF
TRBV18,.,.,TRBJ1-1,TGTGCCAGCTCACCCCCGGACACCAATGAAGCTTTCTTT,CASSPPDTNEAFF
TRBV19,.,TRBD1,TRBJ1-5,TGTGCCAGTATCCGGACAGGGAGTAATCAGCCCCAGCATTTT,CASIRTGSNQPQHF
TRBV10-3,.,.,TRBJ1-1,TGTGCCATCAGCAATTTCACCCCTTATAAAATTTACACTGAAGCTTTCTTT,CAISNFTPYKIYTEAFF
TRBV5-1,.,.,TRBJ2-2,TGCGCCAGCAGCTTGGCAGGGCAGGGAAGCACCGGGGAGCTGTTTTTT,CASSLAGQGSTGELFF
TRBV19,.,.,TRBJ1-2,TGTGCCAGTAGTATAGCGGAGGGGCATAGGGGCTACACCTTC,CASSIAEGHRGYTF
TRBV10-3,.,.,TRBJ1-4,TGTGCCACGGGGCCAGAAGGCGGGTCATATGGTGAAAAACTGTTTTTT,CATGPEGGSYGEKLFF
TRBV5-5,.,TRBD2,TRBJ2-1,TGTGCCAGCAGCCATCGATCTAGCGGGAGGGACTCGAGCTCCTACAATGAGCAGTTCTTC,CASSHRSSGRDSSSYNEQFF
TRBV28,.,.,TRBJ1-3,TGTGCCAGCAGTACAGGCTCTGGAAACACCATATATTTT,CASSTGSGNTIYF
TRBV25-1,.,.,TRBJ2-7,TGTGCCAGCAGTGACCTAGACAGGAGCTCCTACGAGCAGTACTTC,CASSDLDRSSYEQYF
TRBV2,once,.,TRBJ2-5,TGTGCCAGCAGATTAGAGACCCAGTACTTC,CASRLETQYF
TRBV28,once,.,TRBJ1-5,TGTGCCAGCAGTCCTGACAGCTTTAATCAGCCCCAGCATTTT,CASSPDSFNQPQHF
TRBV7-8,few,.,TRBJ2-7,TGTGCCAGCAGCTTAGGGTTTGGGGCATATAACTACGAGCAGTACTTC,CASSLGFGAYNYEQYF
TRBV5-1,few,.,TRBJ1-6,TGCGCCAGCAGCCGAGACAGGAGGAATTCACCCCTCCACTTT,CASSRDRRNSPLHF
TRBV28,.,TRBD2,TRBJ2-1,TGTGCCAGCAGTTTATCTAGCGGGAGAGTCTACAATGAGCAGTTCTTC,CASSLSSGRVYNEQFF
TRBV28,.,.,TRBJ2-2,TGTGCCACCTCAACGGGGGAGCTGTTTTTT,CATSTGELFF
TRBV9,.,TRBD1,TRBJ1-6,TGTGCCAGCAGCGGAGCCGGTCAACTTCGACAGGGGAATTCACCCCTCCACTTT,CASSGAGQLRQGNSPLHF
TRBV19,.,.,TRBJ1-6,TGTGCCAGTAGTATGCTCGGTAATAATTCACCCCTCCACTTT,CASSMLGNNSPLHF
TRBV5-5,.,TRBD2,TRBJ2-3,TGTGCCAGCAGCTTGGCCGGGGGGAGCATGGATACGCAGTATTTT,CASSLAGGSMDTQYF
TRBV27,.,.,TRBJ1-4,TGTGCCAGCAAGGGGGGGCTTGGGGGAAAAGGGGAAAAACTGTTTTTT,CASKGGLGGKGEKLFF
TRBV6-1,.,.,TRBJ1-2,TGTGCCAGCAGTCTCGACAGTCCCAACTATGGCTACACCTTC,CASSLDSPNYGYTF
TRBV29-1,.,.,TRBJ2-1,TGCAGCGGAATGGAGGGGGCCTACAATGAGCAGTTCTTC,CSGMEGAYNEQFF
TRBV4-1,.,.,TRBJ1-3,TGCGCCAGCAGCCAAGAAGGGGAGGGCTTCTTAGTTGGAAACACCATATATTTT,CASSQEGEGFLVGNTIYF
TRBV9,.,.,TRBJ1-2,TGTGCCAGCAGCATCATCCACAGGGTCGGCGGCTATGGCTACACCTTC,CASSIIHRVGGYGYTF
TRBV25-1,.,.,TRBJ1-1,TGTGCCAGCAGTGAATTAGAGAGGGAGGAAGCTTTCTTT,CASSELEREEAFF
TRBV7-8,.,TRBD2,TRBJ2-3,TGTGCCAGCAGCTTAGTAGCGGGGGTAGCAACAGATACGCAGTATTTT,CASSLVAGVATDTQYF
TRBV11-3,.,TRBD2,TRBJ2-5,TGTGCCAGCAGCTCAGGGACTAGCGAACCCCAGTACTTC,CASSSGTSEPQYF
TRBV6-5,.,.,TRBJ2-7,TGTGCCAGCAGGCGGGGGCACTCCTACGAGCAGTACTTC,CASRRGHSYEQYF
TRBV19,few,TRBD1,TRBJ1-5,TGTGCCACCCGAGACAGGGTGGGCAATCAGCCCCAGCATTTT,CATRDRVGNQPQHF
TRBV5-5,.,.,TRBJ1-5,TGTGCCTCCAACAGGGATTATAGCAATCAGCCCCAGCATTTT,CASNRDYSNQPQHF
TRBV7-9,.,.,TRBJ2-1,TGTGCCAGCAGCCGCGCTAACAATGAGCAGTTCTTC,CASSRANNEQFF
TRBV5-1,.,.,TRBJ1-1,TGCGCCAGCAGCTTCTTTCCGGGGAACACTGAAGCTTTCTTT,CASSFFPGNTEAFF
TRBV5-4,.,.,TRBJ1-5,TGTGCCAGCAGCTTGGAAATGAATCAGCCCCAGCATTTT,CASSLEMNQPQHF
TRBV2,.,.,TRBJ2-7,TGTGCCAGCAGTTACGACTCAAGCTCCTACGAGCAGTACTTC,CASSYDSSSYEQYF
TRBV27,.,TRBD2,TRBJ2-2,TGTGCCAGCAGTTTAGGGCAGGGCAGCGGGAGGGACACCGGGGAGCTGTTTTTT,CASSLGQGSGRDTGELFF